Shown below are 24 T cell receptor beta chains from a single sample sequenced in a study of neurological immune-mediated disorders. TCRdb independently ran MiXCR on the 5' RACE reads; one entry per CDR3 protein. The table has about 74,000 distinct CDR3 sequences, 5.2% seen once. Sequencing was done on a sample of PBMCs. These receptors were taken from a man aged 18-30 years with multiple sclerosis.

To note about this clonotype: An end of the junction differs from the germline gene, which may be a read error. The chain uses TRBV2 and TRBJ1-5; D gene unclear. In germline, CDR1 is SNHLY, CDR2 FYNNEI. The CDR3 is made up of 15 amino acids. In nucleotides, the CDR3 is TGTGCCACATCCAGCGACTCATCCCCCAATCAGCCCCAGAATTTT. Translating it yields CATSSDSSPNQPQNF.

This clonotype was observed a handful of times. One end of the junction is discordant with germline, which a read error may explain. V is TRBV5-1 and J is TRBJ1-3; unclear D gene. The CDR3 runs 14 residues. Germline CDR1 is SGHRS and CDR2 is YFSETQ. CDR3 nucleotides: TGCGCCAGCAGCTTGGGGAAATCTGGAAAAACCATATATTTT. Its translation is CASSLGKSGKTIYF.

This clonotype was seen many times. The chain couples TRBV9 to TRBJ2-1, with D possibly being TRBD1 or TRBD2 (5 bases each). V lost 3 bases and J 4 bases, leaving 11 bases between the germline ends. The CDR3 length is 14 residues. Germline assignment: CDR1 SGDLS and CDR2 YYNGEE. The DNA of the CDR3 is TGTGCCAGCAGCGACGGGACGAGTTACAATGAGCAGTTCTTC. It codes for CASSDGTSYNEQFF.

Of note for this clonotype: Likely a read error: the CDR3 ends without its conserved phenylalanine or tryptophan. The chain combines TRBV5-1 with TRBJ1-2; D uncertain. Trimming removed 4 bases at V and 8 bases at J, with 18 bases between. The CDR3 has 14 residues. Germline V gene data show CDR1 as SGHRS and CDR2 as YFSETQ. The CDR3 DNA reads as TGCGCCAGCAGCATGGACTCGCCCAAATACGGCTACACCAAC. Protein: CASSMDSPKYGYTN.

This clonotype occurred many times. The rearrangement links TRBV5-6 to TRBJ2-7; 8 bases are shared with TRBD1. V was clipped by 4 bases and J by 2 bases; unmatched bases: 5. From germline, CDR1 is SGHDT and CDR2 YYEEEE. This CDR3 region has 14 residues. CDR3: CASSKQGGTYEQYF. The CDR3 DNA reads TGTGCCAGCAGCAAACAGGGGGGCACCTACGAGCAGTACTTC.

In its sample, this clonotype was seen many times. V and J are TRBV12-3 or TRBV12-4 and TRBJ1-5, with D possibly TRBD1 on 5 matching bases. Trimming left V 5 bases short and J 5 bases short, with 16 bases between. CDR3 size: 15 residues. In nucleotides, the CDR3 is TGTGCCAGCAGTCGCCACGGGACCAAAGATCAGCCCCAGCATTTT. Encoded protein: CASSRHGTKDQPQHF.

This clonotype was observed many times. The chain links TRBV5-1 to TRBJ2-1, with TRBD1 matching 9 bases. In germline, CDR1 is SGHRS, CDR2 YFSETQ. The CDR3 is made up of 16 amino acids. Trimming cost V 3 bases and J 2 bases; bases outside gene matches: 6. The CDR3 sequence is CASSSRDRDPYNEQFF. In nucleotides, the CDR3 is TGCGCCAGCAGCTCACGGGACAGGGACCCCTACAATGAGCAGTTCTTC. The full variable domain, with the rest looked up from reference TRBV5-1 and TRBJ2-1, is KAGVTQTPRYLIKTRGQQVTLSCSPISGHRSVSWYQQTPGQGLQFLFEYFSETQRNKGNFPGRFSGRQFSNSRSEMNVSTLELGDSALYLCASSSRDRDPYNEQFFGPGTRLTVL.

This clonotype has a count of ten or more. V gene TRBV12-3 or TRBV12-4 combines with J gene TRBJ2-1, with D uncertain. The CDR3 length is 11 residues. Trimming took 4 bases from V and 9 from J, leaving 7 bases between them. CDR3 nucleotide sequence: TGTGCCAGCAGTTCTATGGGTGAGCAGTTCTTC. Translating it yields CASSSMGEQFF.

This clonotype was observed at least ten times. This rearrangement joins TRBV20-1 to TRBJ2-7, with 7 bases fitting TRBD2. The CDR3 spans 17 residues. Trimming took 6 bases from V and 3 from J; bases not matched to a gene: 20. The V gene's germline CDR1 is DFQATT and CDR2 SNEGSKA (reference sequence). CDR3 nucleotide sequence: TGCAGTGCGTCTTCAGCGGGGAGCCATACGTACTTCTACGAGCAGTACTTC. Its protein is CSASSAGSHTYFYEQYF.

The table lists this clonotype with many counts. The V call is TRBV20-1, the J call TRBJ1-1; 9 bases map to TRBD1. J lost 11 bases, V lost 6 bases, and 13 bases had no gene match. The CDR3 has 13 residues. Germline values: CDR1 DFQATT, CDR2 SNEGSKA (reference sequence). The CDR3 sequence: CSAATGGAFSAFF. The CDR3 DNA is TGCAGTGCCGCCACAGGGGGCGCGTTTTCTGCTTTCTTT.

This clonotype was found many times. The rearrangement links TRBV5-1 to TRBJ1-2; D possibly corresponds to TRBD1 (5 bases). The CDR3 extends over 12 amino acids. Germline CDR1 reads SGHRS; CDR2 reads YFSETQ. Trimming removed 4 bases at V and 6 bases at J, with 10 bases between. The CDR3 loop is CASSKGTDGYTF. DNA of the CDR3: TGCGCCAGCAGCAAGGGGACTGATGGCTACACCTTC. The full variable domain, completed using reference TRBV5-1 and TRBJ1-2, is KAGVTQTPRYLIKTRGQQVTLSCSPISGHRSVSWYQQTPGQGLQFLFEYFSETQRNKGNFPGRFSGRQFSNSRSEMNVSTLELGDSALYLCASSKGTDGYTFGSGTRLTVV.

The table lists this clonotype with many counts. The chain employs TRBV7-7 and TRBJ2-1; 13 bases agree with TRBD2. V dropped 5 bases and J dropped 8; count of bases not matched to a gene: 12. CDR3 size: 17 residues. Per the germline V gene, CDR1 is SSHAT and CDR2 is FNYEAQ (reference sequence). CDR3 in DNA: TGTGCCAGCAGCCTGGGACTAGCGGGACCTGGTGGGGATGAGCAGTTCTTC. This encodes CASSLGLAGPGGDEQFF.

This clonotype was seen repeatedly, ten times or more. This chain joins TRBV5-6 and TRBJ2-1; 7 nucleotides align to TRBD2. Germline-derived CDR1 and CDR2 are SGHDT and YYEEEE. The length of the CDR3 is 12 residues. The J segment lost 9 bases and the V segment lost 1 base, leaving 1 base of the junction unmatched. The CDR3 DNA sequence: TGTGCCAGCAGCTTGAGGACTAGTGAGCAGTTCTTC. Its protein product is CASSLRTSEQFF.

This clonotype was recorded many times. DNA of the CDR3: TGCGCCAGCAGCCATAGTGGGGGCTACGAGCAGTACTTC. Its translation: CASSHSGGYEQYF. The V and J genes are TRBV4-3 and TRBJ2-7, with D perhaps TRBD1 or TRBD2 (5 bases each). Trimming shortened V by 3 bases and J by 3 bases, and 9 bases separated the two germline ends. The CDR3 is 13 residues long. Germline values: CDR1 LGHNA, CDR2 YSLEER.

This clonotype has just a few counts. This chain uses TRBV3-1 with TRBJ1-1; D ambiguous. This CDR3 spans 12 amino acids. Trimming cost V 5 bases and J 3 bases, with 7 bases left between them. Germline V gene lookup returns CDR1 LGHDT and CDR2 YNNKEL (reference sequence). This chain's CDR3 is CASSKRDTEAFF. As DNA, the CDR3 is TGTGCCAGCAGCAAGAGGGACACTGAAGCTTTCTTT. Using reference TRBV3-1 and TRBJ1-1 for the parts outside the CDR3, the full variable domain is DTAVSQTPKYLVTQMGNDKSIKCEQNLGHDTMYWYKQDSKKFLKIMFSYNNKELIINETVPNRFSPKSPDKAHLNLHINSLELGDSAVYFCASSKRDTEAFFGQGTRLTVV.

This clonotype was counted ten times or more. The gene calls are TRBV7-2 and TRBJ2-3; D possibly uses TRBD1 or TRBD2 (7 bases each). V was shortened by 5 bases and J by 3 bases, with 21 bases between the two germline ends. This CDR3 comprises 17 residues. Germline V gene sequence: CDR1 SGHTA, CDR2 FQGNSA. The CDR3 DNA sequence: TGTGCCAGCAGCCTGCTGGGGGGGACAGCTCGGACAGATACGCAGTATTTT. Protein: CASSLLGGTARTDTQYF.

This clonotype was picked up many times. This chain uses TRBV21-1 with TRBJ2-5; the table names TRBD2, a call not compared with the DNA. TRBV21-1 is assigned pseudogene status. The CDR3 consists of 13 residues. The CDR3 spells CALQVSGEETQYF. CDR3 nucleotides: TGTGCCCTACAAGTCAGCGGGGAGGAGACCCAGTACTTC.

This clonotype appeared many times. This chain links TRBV27 with TRBJ2-3, with 10 positions matching TRBD2. The CDR3 spans 14 residues. Germline trimming cut 5 bases from V and 6 bases from J; bases unmatched to any gene: 5. CDR1 and CDR2 (germline): MNHEY, SMNVEV (reference sequence). CDR3 in DNA: TGTGCCAGCAGTCTAGCGGGAGACGGGGATACGCAGTATTTT. It yields the protein CASSLAGDGDTQYF.

This clonotype was observed many times. The chain links TRBV20-1 to TRBJ1-1; TRBD1 matches at 8 bases. CDR1 is DFQATT, CDR2 SNEGSKA, per germline (reference sequence). The J segment lost 4 bases and the V segment lost 0 bases, leaving 4 bases of the junction unmatched. The CDR3 contains 14 residues. CDR3 sequence: CSARDPRGPTEAFF. The CDR3 DNA sequence: TGCAGTGCTAGAGATCCCAGGGGGCCCACTGAAGCTTTCTTT.

This clonotype has a count of ten or more. The J gene is TRBJ2-3, the V gene TRBV28, with D unclear. Germline V gene lookup returns CDR1 MDHEN and CDR2 SYDVKM. Trimming took off 3 bases at V and 3 bases at J, with 4 bases between the two ends. CDR3 length: 12 residues. As DNA, the CDR3 is TGTGCCAGCAGTTTTCTAACAGATACGCAGTATTTT. It yields the protein CASSFLTDTQYF.

At least ten counts were recorded for this clonotype. This sequence joins TRBV11-3 and TRBJ1-1, with 8 bases aligning to TRBD1. The CDR3 is 13 amino acids. The V gene's germline CDR1 is SGHNT and CDR2 YENEEA. Trimming took 3 bases from V and 8 from J; bases not matched to a gene: 5. In nucleotides, the CDR3 is TGTGCCAGCAGCTTCGGGGCAGGGGGCGAAGCTTTCTTT. Amino acids: CASSFGAGGEAFF.

This clonotype was seen ten or more times. The chain uses TRBV20-1 and TRBJ2-3, with unresolved D. The CDR3 is made up of 15 amino acids. Germline V gives CDR1 DFQATT, CDR2 SNEGSKA (reference sequence). Between the trimmed V and J ends, which lost 0 bases and 2 bases, there was a span of 12 bases. The CDR3 DNA reads TGCAGTGCTAGAGATACCGCCAGAATCACAGATACGCAGTATTTT. Its translation: CSARDTARITDTQYF.

This clonotype was detected many times. This sequence joins TRBV20-1 and TRBJ1-1; D is ambiguous. Germline V gene data show CDR1 as DFQATT and CDR2 as SNEGSKA (reference sequence). V dropped 6 bases and J dropped 1 base, with 15 bases sitting between them. The CDR3 has 14 residues. CDR3 in amino acids: CSASDDGANTEAFF. The CDR3 coding sequence is TGCAGTGCAAGCGATGACGGAGCGAACACTGAAGCTTTCTTT.

This clonotype was counted only a few times. A read error is possible here, since a much larger clone lies one base away. V and J are TRBV24-1 and TRBJ1-3, with no clear D. Germline V gene data show CDR1 as KGHDR and CDR2 as SFDVKD. CDR3 length: 13 residues. The germline V and J ends were trimmed by 5 bases and 10 bases, with 14 bases remaining between them. The CDR3 nucleotides read TGTGCCACCAGTGGCCCGTCGGCGGAAACCATATATTTT. Translating it yields CATSGPSAETIYF.